Sequencing of this T cell receptor (beta chain) was carried out in a study of blood T cell repertoires in COVID-19. Study-wide background: T cells, B-cell-depleted T cells, or PBMCs supplied cDNA or gDNA.

The CDR3 loop spans 16 amino acids. CDR1 SGHTA and CDR2 FQGNSA come from the germline V gene. Germline trimming cut 5 bases from V and 6 bases from J; bases unmatched to any gene: 16. TCRdb's table, derived via immunoSEQ multiplex PCR, lists solely in-frame clones and lacks some. The sample carries about 330,000 clones, approximately 86% recorded once. This chain connects TRBV7-2 to TRBJ2-7; 7 positions agree with TRBD2. Material for sequencing was peripheral blood. The origin of this receptor is a man aged 25 to 45 with COVID-19, enrolled during active disease. Written as DNA, the CDR3 is TGTGCCAGCAGCCCCTCGCGGGAGCAAAACCAATCCGAGCAGTACTTC. Its protein is CASSPSREQNQSEQYF. Filled out from reference TRBV7-2 and TRBJ2-7, the complete variable domain reads GAGVSQSPSNKVTEKGKDVELRCDPISGHTALYWYRQSLGQGLEFLIYFQGNSAPDKSGLPSDRFSAERTGGSVSTLTIQRTQQEDSAVYLCASSPSREQNQSEQYFGPGTRLTVT.